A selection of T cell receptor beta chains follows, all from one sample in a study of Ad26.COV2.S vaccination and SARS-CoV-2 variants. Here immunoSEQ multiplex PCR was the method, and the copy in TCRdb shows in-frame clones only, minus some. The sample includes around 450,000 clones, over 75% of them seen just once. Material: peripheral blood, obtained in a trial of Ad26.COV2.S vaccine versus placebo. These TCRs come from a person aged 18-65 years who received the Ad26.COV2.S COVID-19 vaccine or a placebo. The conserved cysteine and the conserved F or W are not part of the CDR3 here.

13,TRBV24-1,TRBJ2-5,ATSDWGPGVETQY
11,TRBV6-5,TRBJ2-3,ASSYQGPDTQY
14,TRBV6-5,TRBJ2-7,ASSYSASGSSYEQY
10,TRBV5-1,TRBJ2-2,ASSLIDGELF
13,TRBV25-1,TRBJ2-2,ASSGTGVLAGELF
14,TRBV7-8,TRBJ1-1,ASSLVTRTGDTEAF
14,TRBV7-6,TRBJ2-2,ASSLYLALNTGELF
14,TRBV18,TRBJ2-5,ASSPIPTGLWETQY
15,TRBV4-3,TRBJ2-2,ASSQDSLSRGTGELF
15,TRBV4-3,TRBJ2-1,ASSPLTSGRAGNEQF
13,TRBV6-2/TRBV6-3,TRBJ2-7,ASSYSSRRSYEQY
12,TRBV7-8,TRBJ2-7,ASSLAGTAYEQY
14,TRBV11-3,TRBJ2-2,ASSSPGLANTGELF
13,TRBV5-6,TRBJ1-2,ASSLPPVGKGGYT
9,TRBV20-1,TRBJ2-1,SAWIGNEQF
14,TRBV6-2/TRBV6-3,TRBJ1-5,ASSWGQANSNQPQH
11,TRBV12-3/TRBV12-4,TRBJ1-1,ASSLKVRTEAF
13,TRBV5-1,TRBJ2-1,ASSLASGSSSEQF
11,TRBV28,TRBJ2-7,ASSGRSSYEQY
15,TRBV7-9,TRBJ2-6,ASSLVEGRSGANVLT
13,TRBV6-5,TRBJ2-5,ASSYSRTRGETQY
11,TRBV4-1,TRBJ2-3,ASSHPRTDTQY
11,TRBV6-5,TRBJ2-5,ASSYGGWETQY
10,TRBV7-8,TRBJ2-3,ASSLLADTQY
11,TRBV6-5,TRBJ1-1,ASRTTRNTEAF
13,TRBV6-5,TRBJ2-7,ASSSIDRSAYEQY
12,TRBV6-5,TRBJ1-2,ASRETGVVGGYT
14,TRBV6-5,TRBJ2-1,ASSYRAGEWYNEQF
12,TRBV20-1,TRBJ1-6,SASGSSYNSPLH
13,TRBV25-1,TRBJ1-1,ASSEGEGRNTEAF
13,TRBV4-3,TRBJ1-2,ASSQDPPGAYGYT
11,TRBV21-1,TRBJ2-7,ASSGHPSYEQY
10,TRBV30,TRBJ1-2,AWSLPPSPTL
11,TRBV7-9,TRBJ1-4,ASGQPLNEKLF
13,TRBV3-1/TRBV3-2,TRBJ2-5,ASSPPRVGGETQY
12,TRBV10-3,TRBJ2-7,AITGTDSSYEQY
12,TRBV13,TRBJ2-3,ASSLTDRTDTQY
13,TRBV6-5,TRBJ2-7,ASSRFGTGVNEQY
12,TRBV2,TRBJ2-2,ASSVFGPLGELF
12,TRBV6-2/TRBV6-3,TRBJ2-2,ASSYSRSTGELF
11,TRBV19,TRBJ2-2,ASSGPGLRELF
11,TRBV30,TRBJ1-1,AWRGQGDTEAF
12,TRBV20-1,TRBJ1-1,SASQAGKNTEAF
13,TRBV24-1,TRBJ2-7,ATSALAGGSYEQY
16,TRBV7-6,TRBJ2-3,ASSFSWRDRGLTDTQY
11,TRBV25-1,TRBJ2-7,ASSDGGLGEQY
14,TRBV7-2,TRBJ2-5,ASSPNDAGDRETQY
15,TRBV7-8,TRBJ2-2,ASSLAVTSSNTGELF
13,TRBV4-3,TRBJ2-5,ASSQEGGEGETQY
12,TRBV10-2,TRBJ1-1,ASSHQTENTEAF
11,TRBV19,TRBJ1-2,ASSAGSSYGYT
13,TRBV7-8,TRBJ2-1,ASSLRDYPYNEQF